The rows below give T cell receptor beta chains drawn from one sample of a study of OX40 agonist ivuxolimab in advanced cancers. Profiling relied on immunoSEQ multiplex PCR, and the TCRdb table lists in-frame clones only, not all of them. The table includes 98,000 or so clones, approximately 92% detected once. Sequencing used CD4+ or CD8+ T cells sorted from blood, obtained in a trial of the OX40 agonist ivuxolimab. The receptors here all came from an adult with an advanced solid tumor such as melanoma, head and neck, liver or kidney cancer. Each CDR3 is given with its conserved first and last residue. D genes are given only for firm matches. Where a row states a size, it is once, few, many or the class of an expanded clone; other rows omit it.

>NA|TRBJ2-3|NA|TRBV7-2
TGTGCCAGCAGCTTACCAGCTAGCACAGATACGCAGTATTTT
CASSLPASTDTQYF
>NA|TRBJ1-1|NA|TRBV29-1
TGCAGCGTTGGTAATACAGGTACTGAAGCTTTCTTT
CSVGNTGTEAFF
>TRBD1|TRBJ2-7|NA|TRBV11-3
TGTGCCAGCAGCTTGACAGGGGAGTACGAGCAGTACTTC
CASSLTGEYEQYF
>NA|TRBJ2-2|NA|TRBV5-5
TGTGCCAGCAGCCTGGTGGACACCGGGGAGCTGTTTTTT
CASSLVDTGELFF
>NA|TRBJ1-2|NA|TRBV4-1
TGCGCCAGCAGCCAGAGGGACTGGGGCTACACCTTC
CASSQRDWGYTF
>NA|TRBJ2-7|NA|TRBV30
TGTGCCTGGAGTGGGGGGGGCGCATTGGGCGAGCAGTACTTC
CAWSGGGALGEQYF
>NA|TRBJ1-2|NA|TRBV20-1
TGCAGTGCTAGAGGGCCCTATGGCTACACCTTC
CSARGPYGYTF
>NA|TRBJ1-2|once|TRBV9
TGTGCCAGCAGCGTAGGAGAAAGGGAAAGCCCACCTTATGGCTACACCTTC
CASSVGERESPPYGYTF
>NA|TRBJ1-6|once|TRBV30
TGTGCCTGGAGGTGGGTTAGTGATTCACCCCTCCACTTT
CAWRWVSDSPLHF
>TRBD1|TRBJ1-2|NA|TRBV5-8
TGTGCCAGCAGCTTGGATCGAACAGGGGCTCCTGGCTACACCTTC
CASSLDRTGAPGYTF
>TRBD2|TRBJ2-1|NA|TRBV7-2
TGTGCCAGCAGGTCTAGCGGGGGGGGCACTTACAATGAGCAGTTCTTC
CASRSSGGGTYNEQFF
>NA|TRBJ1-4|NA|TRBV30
TGTGCCTGGAGAAGGGCCGGTCCCCTGTTTTTT
CAWRRAGPLFF
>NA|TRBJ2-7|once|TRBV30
TGTGCCTGGGTTGGTACCTACGGGACACTGTACGAGCAGTACTTC
CAWVGTYGTLYEQYF
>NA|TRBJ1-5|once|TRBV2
TGTGCCAGCAGTCTACAGGGATTCGAAAATCAGCCCCAGCATTTT
CASSLQGFENQPQHF
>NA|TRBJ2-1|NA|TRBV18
TGTGCCAGCTCAAGGGACAATGAGCAGTTCTTC
CASSRDNEQFF
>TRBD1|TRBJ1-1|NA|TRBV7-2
TGTGCCAGCAGCTGGACAGGGGGGGAAAACACTGAAGCTTTCTTT
CASSWTGGENTEAFF
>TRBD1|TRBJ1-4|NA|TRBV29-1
TGCAGCGTTGGCGACAGGGGTGGCGAAAAACTGTTTTTT
CSVGDRGGEKLFF
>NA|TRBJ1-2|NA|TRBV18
TGTGCCAGCTCACCACCAGGCACAGGGAAGGGTGGCTACACCTTC
CASSPPGTGKGGYTF
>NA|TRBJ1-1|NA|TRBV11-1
TGTGCCAGCAGCCCAGGGGTCGCTGAAGCTTTCTTT
CASSPGVAEAFF
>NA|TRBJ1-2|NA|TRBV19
TGTGCCAGTAGTACCACATCAGGACAGTACTATGGCTACACCTTC
CASSTTSGQYYGYTF
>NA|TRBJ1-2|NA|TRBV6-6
TGTGCCAGCAGCCAGGCGCCGGGGCCTAACTATGGCTACACCTTC
CASSQAPGPNYGYTF
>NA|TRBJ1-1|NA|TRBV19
TGTGCCAGTAGTATACTTCGGGGTGAGGCTTTCTTT
CASSILRGEAFF
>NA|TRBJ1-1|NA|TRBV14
TGTGCCAGCAGCCGAGAGGGGGTGAATCGGACTGAAGCTTTCTTT
CASSREGVNRTEAFF
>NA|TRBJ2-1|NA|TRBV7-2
TGTGCCACCGGGGGGCCAAGCTCCTACAATGAGCAGTTCTTC
CATGGPSSYNEQFF
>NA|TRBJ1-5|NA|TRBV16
TGTGCCAGCAGCCTTCGGACCGGGCGGGTCGGACAGCCCCAGCATTTT
CASSLRTGRVGQPQHF
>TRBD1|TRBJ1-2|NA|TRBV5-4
TGTGCCAGCAGCTCGTCGGGACAGGGGGAAATCGGCGGCTACACCTTC
CASSSSGQGEIGGYTF
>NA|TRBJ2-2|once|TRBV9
TGTGCCAGCAGCGCACAGGGTCAGAACACCGGGGAGCTGTTTTTT
CASSAQGQNTGELFF
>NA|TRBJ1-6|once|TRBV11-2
TGTGCCAGCAGAACAGGGAGCAAAAATTCACCCCTCCACTTT
CASRTGSKNSPLHF
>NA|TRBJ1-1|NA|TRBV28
TGTGCCAGCAGCCCCGGGACCGCGTACACTGAAGCTTTCTTT
CASSPGTAYTEAFF
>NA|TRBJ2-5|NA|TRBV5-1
TGCGCCAGCAGCTTGGACAGCCAAGAGACCCAGTACTTC
CASSLDSQETQYF
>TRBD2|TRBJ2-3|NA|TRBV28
TGTGCCAGCAGCCTAGCGGGAGCGACAGATACGCAGTATTTT
CASSLAGATDTQYF
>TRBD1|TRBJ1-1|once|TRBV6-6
TGTGCCAGCAGGCTGACAGGGGGAATAACTGAAGCTTTCTTT
CASRLTGGITEAFF
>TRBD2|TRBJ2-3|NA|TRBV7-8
TGTGCCAGCAGTCCGACTAGCGGGGCAGATACGCAGTATTTT
CASSPTSGADTQYF
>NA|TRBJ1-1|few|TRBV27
TGTGCCAGCATTCCCAGTCGGGTTTATGTAACTGAAGCTTTCTTT
CASIPSRVYVTEAFF
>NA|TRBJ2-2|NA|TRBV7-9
TGTGCCAGCACGTCTAACACCGGGGAGCTGTTTTTT
CASTSNTGELFF
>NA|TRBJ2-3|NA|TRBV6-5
TGTGCCAGCAGACCTCGACCGCACACAGATACGCAGTATTTT
CASRPRPHTDTQYF
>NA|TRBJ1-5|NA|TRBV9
TGTGCCAGCAGCCCTCTTGATAGCAATCAGCCCCAGCATTTT
CASSPLDSNQPQHF
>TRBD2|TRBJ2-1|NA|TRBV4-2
TGTGCCAGCAGCCATGGAGCGGGAGGGGCCTACAATGAGCAGTTCTTC
CASSHGAGGAYNEQFF
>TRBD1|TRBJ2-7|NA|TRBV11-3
TGTGCCAGCAGCTTGTACGGGACAGGAACCTACGAGCAGTACTTC
CASSLYGTGTYEQYF
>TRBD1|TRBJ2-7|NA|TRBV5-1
TGCGCCAGCAGCTTGATGGGGACAGGTACTTCCTACGAGCAGTACTTC
CASSLMGTGTSYEQYF
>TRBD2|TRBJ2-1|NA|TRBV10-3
TGTGCCACCCATGCTAGCGGCAATGAGCAGTTCTTC
CATHASGNEQFF
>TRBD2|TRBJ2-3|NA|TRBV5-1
TGCGCCAGCAGCCCTAGCGGGAGCCCAGATACGCAGTATTTT
CASSPSGSPDTQYF
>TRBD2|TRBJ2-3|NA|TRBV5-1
TGCGCCAGCAGCTTGCCCCTCCGACTAGCGGAGTGGAAAGATACGCAGTATTTT
CASSLPLRLAEWKDTQYF
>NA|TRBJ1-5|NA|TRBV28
TGTGCCAGCAGGGTGTACTCCGTAGGAGTAGATTATAGCAATCAGCCCCAGCATTTT
CASRVYSVGVDYSNQPQHF
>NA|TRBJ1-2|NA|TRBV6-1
TGTGCCAGCAGTGAAGCGCCGGGCTATGGCTACACCTTC
CASSEAPGYGYTF
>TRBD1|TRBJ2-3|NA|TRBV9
TGTGCCAGCAGTTTTACAGGGGCCCTCACAGATACGCAGTATTTT
CASSFTGALTDTQYF
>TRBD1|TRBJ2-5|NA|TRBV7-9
TGTGCCAGCAGCTTAGCGCGGGGGACAGGGGGGAGAGAGACCCAGTACTTC
CASSLARGTGGRETQYF
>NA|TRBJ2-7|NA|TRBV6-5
TGTGCCAGCAGACCCGGGGTAGCCCAGACCTACGAGCAGTACTTC
CASRPGVAQTYEQYF
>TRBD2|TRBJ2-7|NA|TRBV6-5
TGTGCCAGCGCAGCCGGGACTAGTAGGTACGAGCAGTACTTC
CASAAGTSRYEQYF
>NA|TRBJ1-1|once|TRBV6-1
TGTGCCAGCAGTGAGAACACTGAAGCTTTCTTT
CASSENTEAFF
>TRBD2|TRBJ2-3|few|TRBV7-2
TGTGCCAGCACCATCCTCAGCGGGGGGTACGCAGATACGCAGTATTTT
CASTILSGGYADTQYF